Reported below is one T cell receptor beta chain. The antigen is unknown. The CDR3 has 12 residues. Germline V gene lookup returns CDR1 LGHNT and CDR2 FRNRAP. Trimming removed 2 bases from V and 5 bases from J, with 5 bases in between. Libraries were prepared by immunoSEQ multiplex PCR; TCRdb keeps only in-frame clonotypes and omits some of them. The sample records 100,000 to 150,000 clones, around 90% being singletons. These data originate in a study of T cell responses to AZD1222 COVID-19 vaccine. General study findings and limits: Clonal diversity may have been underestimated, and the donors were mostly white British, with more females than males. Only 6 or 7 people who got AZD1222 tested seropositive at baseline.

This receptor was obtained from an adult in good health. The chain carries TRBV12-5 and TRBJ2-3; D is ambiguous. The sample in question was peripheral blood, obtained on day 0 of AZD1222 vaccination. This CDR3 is CASGLHGDTQYF. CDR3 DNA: TGTGCTAGTGGTTTGCACGGAGATACGCAGTATTTT.